Listed here are 22 T cell receptor beta chains from one sample, sequenced in a study of cytomegalovirus exposure and HLA in healthy donors. The PCR had 60 Vbeta and 13 Jbeta primers. Assay: immunoSEQ multiplex PCR; the TCRdb copy retains only in-frame clones and omits some. The repertoire holds roughly 200,000 clones, with 80% as singletons. Sequencing was carried out using PBMCs. These receptors came from a boy under 18 in good health and CMV-seronegative.

V is TRBV2 and J is TRBJ1-2; 8 bases fit TRBD1. This CDR3 has 14 residues. J lost 2 bases, V lost 6 bases, and 5 bases had no gene match. The germline gives CDR1 SNHLY, CDR2 FYNNEI. The CDR3 loop is CASRETGANYGYTF. Here the CDR3 DNA reads TGTGCCAGCAGAGAGACAGGGGCGAACTATGGCTACACCTTC.

V gene TRBV19 combines with J gene TRBJ2-7; D uncertain. CDR3 length: 15 amino acids. Germline assignment: CDR1 LNHDA and CDR2 SQIVND (reference sequence). V was trimmed by 6 bases and J by 0 bases, leaving 15 bases between them. The DNA of the CDR3 is TGTGCCAGTAGCCGACTGGGTAGTTTCTCCTACGAGCAGTACTTC. It translates to CASSRLGSFSYEQYF.

This clone has just a few counts. The chain carries TRBV5-6 and TRBJ1-2; 7 bases are shared with TRBD1. Germline V CDR1 and CDR2: SGHDT, YYEEEE. This CDR3 region has 13 residues. V lost 4 bases, J lost 4 bases, and 4 bases stayed unmatched. The CDR3 DNA follows: TGTGCCAGCAGCACGGGACAGACCTATGGCTACACCTTC. Amino acid sequence: CASSTGQTYGYTF.

This clone came up once. This chain connects TRBV5-6 to TRBJ2-7; D unclear. Germline CDR1 SGHDT, CDR2 YYEEEE. V was cut by 1 base and J by 3 bases, with 8 bases left in between. This CDR3 has 13 residues. CDR3 protein: CASSLPSVYEQYF. DNA of the CDR3: TGTGCCAGCAGCTTGCCGTCGGTCTACGAGCAGTACTTC.

V usage is TRBV5-1 and J usage is TRBJ1-6, with TRBD1 identical over 9 bases. The CDR3 runs to 15 residues. The V and J ends lost 6 bases and 10 bases, in that order; junction bases with no gene match: 11. Germline values: CDR1 SGHRS, CDR2 YFSETQ. Here the CDR3 DNA reads TGCGCCAGCACTGTAACCGGGACAGGGACATCACCCCTCCACTTT. Translating it yields CASTVTGTGTSPLHF.

This chain connects TRBV11-3 to TRBJ2-1; 11 bases map to TRBD1. Germline loops: CDR1 SGHNT, CDR2 YENEEA. Trimming removed 1 base from V and 5 bases from J; junction bases left unmatched: 4. The CDR3 covers 16 residues. CDR3 residues: CASSLGGQGGHNEQFF. In DNA, the CDR3 is TGTGCCAGCAGCTTAGGGGGACAGGGGGGACACAATGAGCAGTTCTTC.

The rearrangement joins TRBV6-1 to TRBJ1-2; D gene uncertain. The length of the CDR3 is 16 residues. Trimming removed 2 bases at V and 7 bases at J, with 20 bases between. Germline V gene sequence: CDR1 MNHNS, CDR2 SASEGT. The CDR3 DNA follows: TGTGCCAGCAGTGAATTGGGCCCCAGGTGGTCGGCTGGCTACACCTTC. Translation: CASSELGPRWSAGYTF.

The chain has TRBV19 and TRBJ2-7; no definite D call. This CDR3 contains 15 residues. CDR1 is LNHDA, CDR2 SQIVND, per germline (reference sequence). V shed 3 bases and J shed 5 bases, with 17 bases lying between them. The CDR3 bases are TGTGCCAGTAGTATGGAGAGAGGTCTTTTCGACGAGCAGTACTTC. Translation gives CASSMERGLFDEQYF.

The gene calls are TRBV11-1 and TRBJ2-2; no clear D gene. Trimming removed 5 bases at V and 2 bases at J, with 9 bases between. CDR1 and CDR2 (germline): SGHAT, FQDESV (reference sequence). The CDR3 runs to 14 residues. The CDR3 loop reads CASSERHNTGELFF. Here the CDR3 DNA reads TGTGCCAGCAGCGAGAGACACAACACCGGGGAGCTGTTTTTT. The full variable domain, with the rest looked up from reference TRBV11-1 and TRBJ2-2, is EAEVAQSPRYKITEKSQAVAFWCDPISGHATLYWYRQILGQGPELLVQFQDESVVDDSQLPKDRFSAERLKGVDSTLKIQPAELGDSAMYLCASSERHNTGELFFGEGSRLTVL.

CDR3 sequence reads: CASSLRVHRNTGELFF. For the CDR3, the DNA is TGTGCCAGCAGCTTACGCGTACACAGGAACACCGGGGAGCTGTTTTTT. V is TRBV7-2 and J is TRBJ2-2; D ambiguous. The V and J ends lost 2 bases and 1 base respectively, with 11 bases between them. Germline CDR1 SGHTA, CDR2 FQGNSA. The CDR3 is made up of 16 amino acids.

As for this clone: At the DNA level, this CDR3 is encoded by other sequences in the same sample as well. J is TRBJ2-7 and V is TRBV5-8, with a possible D match to TRBD1 (5 bases). Germline CDR1 and CDR2: SGHTS and YDEGEE. The CDR3 consists of 16 residues. The V and J ends lost 4 bases and 5 bases respectively, with 22 bases between them. CDR3 bases: TGTGCCAGCAGCGCCCTGGGGCAGGGAAAGCACGACGAGCAGTACTTC. Translated, it gives CASSALGQGKHDEQYF.

The chain links TRBV5-1 to TRBJ2-1; the match to TRBD2 covers 10 bases. J was trimmed by 7 bases and V by 4 bases; bases with no gene match: 8. Germline assignment: CDR1 SGHRS and CDR2 YFSETQ. This CDR3 has 15 residues. The CDR3 here is CASSATSGKMNEQFF. In DNA form, the CDR3 reads TGCGCCAGCAGCGCTACTAGCGGGAAGATGAATGAGCAGTTCTTC. The full variable domain, completed using reference TRBV5-1 and TRBJ2-1, is KAGVTQTPRYLIKTRGQQVTLSCSPISGHRSVSWYQQTPGQGLQFLFEYFSETQRNKGNFPGRFSGRQFSNSRSEMNVSTLELGDSALYLCASSATSGKMNEQFFGPGTRLTVL.

V usage is TRBV4-2 and J usage is TRBJ2-5; the match to TRBD1 covers 7 bases. The J segment lost 4 bases and the V segment lost 6 bases, leaving 5 bases of the junction unmatched. This CDR3 has 13 amino acids. Germline loops: CDR1 LGHNA, CDR2 YNFKEQ. In DNA, the CDR3 is TGTGCCAGCAGTTCGGGACAGATAGAGACCCAGTACTTC. It yields the protein CASSSGQIETQYF.

V usage is TRBV15 and J usage is TRBJ1-5; D is undetermined. Looked up from germline, CDR1 is LNHNV and CDR2 is YYDKDF (reference sequence). The CDR3 sequence is 13 residues long. V was shortened by 3 bases and J by 5 bases, with 8 bases between the two germline ends. The CDR3 nucleotides are TGTGCCACCAGCAGGGAGAGACATCAGCCCCAGCATTTT. It yields the protein CATSRERHQPQHF.

Remarks on this clone: One junction end disagrees with the germline gene, perhaps due to a read error. The genes are TRBV6-6 and TRBJ2-2, with a possible D match to TRBD1 (6 bases). The CDR3 runs 15 residues. The germline V gene has CDR1 MNHNY and CDR2 SVGAGI (reference sequence). The CDR3 region has the DNA TGTGCCGGCAGCCCGGGACACCTTAACACCGGGGAGCTGTTTTTT. Its protein is CAGSPGHLNTGELFF.

The V and J genes are TRBV7-2 and TRBJ2-1; 10 nucleotides align to TRBD2. J gave up 4 bases and V 4 bases, and 10 bases lay outside the gene matches. CDR3 size: 17 residues. Germline assignment: CDR1 SGHTA and CDR2 FQGNSA. The CDR3 spells CASSSPLSGGGYNEQFF. The CDR3 nucleotides read TGTGCCAGCAGCTCTCCCCTGAGCGGGGGGGGATACAATGAGCAGTTCTTC.

This clone came up once. This sequence joins TRBV5-1 and TRBJ2-7; D may be TRBD1 (6 bases). CDR1 is SGHRS and CDR2 is YFSETQ in the germline V gene. Trimming removed 1 base from V and 3 bases from J, with 11 bases in between. The CDR3 totals 14 residues. CDR3 sequence reads: CASSLPATGYEQYF. CDR3 DNA: TGCGCCAGCAGCTTGCCTGCGACAGGCTACGAGCAGTACTTC.

This chain links TRBV10-3 with TRBJ2-7; TRBD1 matches at 11 bases. Trimming at V came to 2 bases and at J to 6 bases, leaving 6 bases not matched to a gene. The germline CDR1 and CDR2 sequences are ENHRY and SYGVKD. The CDR3 consists of 15 residues. The CDR3 DNA reads as TGTGCCATCAGTGAGCCTGGACAGGGGGCCGGCGAGCAGTACTTC. Translating gives CAISEPGQGAGEQYF.

This clone was seen just once. The chain employs TRBV11-3 and TRBJ1-1; unclear D gene. This CDR3 has 14 residues. Germline CDR1 and CDR2: SGHNT and YENEEA. V lost 2 bases and J lost 7, with 14 bases in between. This CDR3 reads CASSLLGSGNEAFF. CDR3 DNA sequence: TGTGCCAGCAGCTTATTAGGGAGCGGGAATGAAGCTTTCTTT. The variable domain in full, completed from reference TRBV11-3 and TRBJ1-1, reads EAGVVQSPRYKIIEKKQPVAFWCNPISGHNTLYWYLQNLGQGPELLIRYENEEAVDDSQLPKDRFSAERLKGVDSTLKIQPAELGDSAVYLCASSLLGSGNEAFFGQGTRLTVV.

The rearrangement joins TRBV6-5 to TRBJ2-7; the D gene is possibly TRBD1 (6 bases). The germline V gene has CDR1 MNHEY and CDR2 SVGAGI. CDR3 size: 15 residues. V lost 4 bases, J lost 1 base, and 14 bases lay in between. The DNA of the CDR3 is TGTGCCAGCAGTTCGACAGGCGAGCCTTCCTACGAGCAGTACTTC. This gives the protein CASSSTGEPSYEQYF.

Comments on this clone: This specimen includes other DNA sequences encoding the same CDR3. The chain has TRBV27 and TRBJ2-7, with 9 nucleotides matching TRBD1. This CDR3 spans 13 amino acids. CDR1 and CDR2 (germline): MNHEY, SMNVEV (reference sequence). Trimming cost V 9 bases and J 4 bases; bases outside gene matches: 7. CDR3 DNA: TGTGCCAGTTCGACAGGGGGTATTTACGAGCAGTACTTC. It yields the protein CASSTGGIYEQYF.

This chain joins TRBV4-2 and TRBJ2-7, with 8 bases fitting TRBD2. This CDR3 has 14 amino acids. CDR1 and CDR2 (germline): LGHNA, YNFKEQ. V lost 2 bases to trimming and J lost 3 bases; unmatched junction nucleotides: 3. The CDR3 nucleotides read TGTGCCAGCAGCCAACGGACTAGCCTCTACGAGCAGTACTTC. Translation: CASSQRTSLYEQYF.